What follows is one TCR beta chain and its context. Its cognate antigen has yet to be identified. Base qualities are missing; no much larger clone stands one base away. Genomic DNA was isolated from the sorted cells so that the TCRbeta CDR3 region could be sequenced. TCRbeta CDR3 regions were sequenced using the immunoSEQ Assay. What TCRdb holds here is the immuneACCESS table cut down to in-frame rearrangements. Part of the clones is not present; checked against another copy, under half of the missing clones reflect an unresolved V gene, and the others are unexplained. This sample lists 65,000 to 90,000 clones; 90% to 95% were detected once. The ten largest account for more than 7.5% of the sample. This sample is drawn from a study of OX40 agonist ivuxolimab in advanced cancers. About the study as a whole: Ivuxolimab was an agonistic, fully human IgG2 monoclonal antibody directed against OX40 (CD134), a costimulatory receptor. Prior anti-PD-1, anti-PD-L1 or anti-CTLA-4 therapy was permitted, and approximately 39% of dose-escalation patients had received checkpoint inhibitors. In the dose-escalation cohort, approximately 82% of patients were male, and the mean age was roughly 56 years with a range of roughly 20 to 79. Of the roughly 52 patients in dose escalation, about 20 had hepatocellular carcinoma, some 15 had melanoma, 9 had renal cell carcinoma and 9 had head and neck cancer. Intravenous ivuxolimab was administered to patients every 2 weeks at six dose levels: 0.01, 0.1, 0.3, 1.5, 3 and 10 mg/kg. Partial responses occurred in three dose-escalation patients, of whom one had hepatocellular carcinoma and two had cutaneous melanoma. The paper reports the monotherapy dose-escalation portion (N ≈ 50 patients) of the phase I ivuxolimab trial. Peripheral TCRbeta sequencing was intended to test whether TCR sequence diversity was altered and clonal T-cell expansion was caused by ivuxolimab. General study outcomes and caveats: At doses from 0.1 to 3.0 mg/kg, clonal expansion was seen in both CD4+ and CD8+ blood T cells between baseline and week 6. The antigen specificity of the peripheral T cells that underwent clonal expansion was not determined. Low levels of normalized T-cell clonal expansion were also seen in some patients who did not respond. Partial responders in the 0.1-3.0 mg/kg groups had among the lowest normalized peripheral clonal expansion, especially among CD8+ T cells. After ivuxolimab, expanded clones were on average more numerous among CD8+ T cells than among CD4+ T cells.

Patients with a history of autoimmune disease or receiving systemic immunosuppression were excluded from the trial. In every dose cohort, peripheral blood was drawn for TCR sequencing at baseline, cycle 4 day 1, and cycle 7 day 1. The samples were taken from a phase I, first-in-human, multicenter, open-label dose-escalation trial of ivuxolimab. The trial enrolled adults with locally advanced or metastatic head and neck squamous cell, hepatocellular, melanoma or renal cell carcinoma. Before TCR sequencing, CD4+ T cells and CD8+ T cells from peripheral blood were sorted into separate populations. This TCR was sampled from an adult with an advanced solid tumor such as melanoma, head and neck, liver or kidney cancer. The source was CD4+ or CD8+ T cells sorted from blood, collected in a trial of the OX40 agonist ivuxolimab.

The CDR3 region reads CASGLAGQGVLISGYTF. Read as DNA, the sequence is TGTGCTAGTGGTTTGGCGGGACAGGGGGTATTAATAAGTGGCTACACCTTC. The chain joins TRBV12-5 to TRBJ1-2, with TRBD1 matching 11 junction bases. CDR1 and CDR2 are read off the germline V gene as LGHNT and FRNRAP. For this chain, trimming is 1 base at the V end and 7 bases at the J end, and the number of junction bases without a gene match is 11. CDR3 length: 17 amino acids, cysteine to phenylalanine. Only CDR3 DNA is held: 51 bases, read in frame from base 1.